Described below is a single T cell receptor (beta chain) sequence and its context. What it binds is unknown. This entry comes from a study of post-analysis software for immune sequencing data. This CDR3 has 16 amino acids. The V segment lost 2 bases and the J segment 3 bases; nucleotides outside the gene matches: 6. Study observations and caveats: A significant reduction in normalized Chao1 diversity was observed in multiple sclerosis patients versus controls. In patients, about five TRBV segments were more frequent than in controls, with TRBV5-6, TRBV5-1 and TRBV20-1 among them.

TCR beta cDNA libraries had unique molecular identifiers. Approximately 500,000 cDNA molecules were obtained from 1 to 10 million T cells. TCRdb used MiXCR to reprocess the PCR reads, holding one entry per CDR3 protein. Among about 760,000 distinct CDR3 sequences listed, roughly 29% were seen once. This rearrangement joins TRBV12-3 or TRBV12-4 to TRBJ1-2; 10 bases align to TRBD1. The sequencing sample was made of blood. This sequence was found in a girl aged 10 to 17 with multiple sclerosis. CDR3 sequence reads: CASSLSATGGDYGYTF. In DNA, the CDR3 is TGTGCCAGCAGTTTATCAGCGACAGGGGGCGACTATGGCTACACCTTC.